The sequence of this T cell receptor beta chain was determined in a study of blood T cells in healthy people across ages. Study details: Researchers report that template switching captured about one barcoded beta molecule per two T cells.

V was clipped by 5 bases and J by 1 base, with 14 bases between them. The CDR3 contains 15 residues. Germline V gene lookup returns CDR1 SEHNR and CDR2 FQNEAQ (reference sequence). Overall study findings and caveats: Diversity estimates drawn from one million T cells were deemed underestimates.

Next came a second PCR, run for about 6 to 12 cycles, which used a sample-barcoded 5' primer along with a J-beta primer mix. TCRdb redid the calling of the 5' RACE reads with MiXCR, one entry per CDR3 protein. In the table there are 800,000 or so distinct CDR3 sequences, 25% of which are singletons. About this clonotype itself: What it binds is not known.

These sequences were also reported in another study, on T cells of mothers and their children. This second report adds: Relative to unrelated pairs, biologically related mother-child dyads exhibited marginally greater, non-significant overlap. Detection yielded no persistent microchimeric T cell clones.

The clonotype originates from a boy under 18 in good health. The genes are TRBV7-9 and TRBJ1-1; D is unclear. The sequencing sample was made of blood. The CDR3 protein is CASSLQPFGNTEAFF. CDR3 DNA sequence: TGTGCCAGCAGCCTCCAACCCTTTGGGAACACTGAAGCTTTCTTT.